This TCR beta chain originates from a study of blood T cells in healthy people across ages. Alongside a J-beta primer mix, a sample-barcoded 5' primer served in a second PCR lasting about 7 to 12 cycles. MiXCR, run by TCRdb on the 5' RACE reads, gives a single entry per CDR3 protein. The sample has around 1,100,000 distinct CDR3 sequences; less than 45% are singletons. The germline gives CDR1 LNHNV, CDR2 YYDKDF (reference sequence). Trimming left V 3 bases short and J 7 bases short, with 19 bases between. There are 15 residues in the CDR3. As concerns this clonotype: The antigen is unknown.

Every participating donor contributed around 9.5 milliliters of peripheral blood through a draw. Findings and limits, study-wide: Naive T cell percentage by flow cytometry tracked strongly with beta diversity. A roughly linear age-dependent decrease characterized TCR beta diversity per million T cells.

Sequenced sample: blood. This sequence was found in a man in his late teens or twenties in good health. This chain links TRBV15 with TRBJ2-7; D possibly corresponds to TRBD2 (6 bases). CDR3 coding DNA: TGTGCCACCAGCAGGTTACGGGGAGGTCAGTATGAGCAGTACTTC. Protein product: CATSRLRGGQYEQYF. Combining the CDR3 with reference TRBV15 and TRBJ2-7 gives the whole variable domain DAMVIQNPRYQVTQFGKPVTLSCSQTLNHNVMYWYQQKSSQAPKLLFHYYDKDFNNEADTPDNFQSRRPNTSFCFLDIRSPGLGDTAMYLCATSRLRGGQYEQYFGPGTRLTVT.